Described below is a single T cell receptor beta chain sequence and its context. What it binds is unknown. These data come from a study of long-term antiretroviral therapy in people with HIV. Findings and caveats of the study: Clones with expansion before ART led the repertoire at all time points. Repertoires looked antigen-experienced, with only a slight naive shift after ART. Diversity rose after ART but stayed below transplant donor controls.

With V trimmed by 5 bases and J by 9 bases, 5 bases remained unmatched. CDR3 length: 13 residues. Germline CDR1 is SGHTA and CDR2 is FQGTGA. immunoSEQ v3.0 was run at survey level. This table comes from immunoSEQ multiplex PCR, and its TCRdb copy is limited to in-frame clones, with some not included. In the table there are 20,000 or so clones, roughly 89% of which are singletons. Sequenced material: unsorted PBMCs, taken 2.1 years after starting antiretroviral therapy. V is TRBV7-3 and J is TRBJ2-1; TRBD2 matches 9 bases. The sequence came from a man aged 18 to 29 with HIV. The DNA of the CDR3 is TGTGCCAGCAGCCTCTGGACTAGCGCTGAGCAGTTCTTC. Encoded protein: CASSLWTSAEQFF.